The 29 T cell receptor beta chains presented below share a single source sample, sequenced in a study of blood T cell repertoires in COVID-19. Sequenced by immunoSEQ multiplex PCR; TCRdb stores in-frame clones only, minus some. Here the sample spans roughly 340,000 clones, about nine tenths being singletons. The sample consisted of peripheral blood. These receptors originate from a woman in her 70s with COVID-19, enrolled during active disease.

The chain links TRBV18 to TRBJ1-1; 9 bases fit TRBD1. The trim removed 2 bases at V and 11 bases at J, leaving 12 bases unmatched. Germline V CDR1 and CDR2: KGHSH, LQKENI. The CDR3 length is 15 residues. CDR3 region: CASSPGTGNSGWAFF. CDR3 DNA sequence: TGTGCCAGCTCACCAGGGACAGGGAACTCCGGTTGGGCTTTCTTT.

The genes are TRBV12-5 and TRBJ2-5, with a tentative D call TRBD1 (6 bases). Germline CDR1 LGHNT, CDR2 FRNRAP. The CDR3 is 14 residues long. Trimming shortened V by 5 bases and J by 3 bases, and 13 bases separated the two germline ends. The CDR3 reads CASGPRTAEETQYF. CDR3 coding DNA: TGTGCTAGTGGTCCCAGGACAGCCGAAGAGACCCAGTACTTC.

The rearrangement uses TRBV3-1 (or the pseudogene TRBV3-2) and TRBJ1-1; possibly TRBD1 for D (5 bases). With 2 bases removed from V and 5 bases from J, the gap between germline ends came to 9 bases. CDR3 size: 13 residues. Germline V gene lookup returns CDR1 LGHDT and CDR2 YNNKEL (reference sequence). The CDR3 region has the DNA TGTGCCAGCAGCCAATTTGGGGGGACTGAAGCTTTCTTT. Protein product: CASSQFGGTEAFF.

The gene calls are TRBV18 and TRBJ1-5; no reliable D call. Between the trimmed V and J ends, which lost 2 bases and 4 bases, there was a span of 9 bases. Germline V gene data show CDR1 as KGHSH and CDR2 as LQKENI. The CDR3 has 14 amino acids. The DNA of the CDR3 is TGTGCCAGCTCACCATATTATCAGAATCAGCCCCAGCATTTT. Amino acids: CASSPYYQNQPQHF.

The chain uses TRBV24-1 and TRBJ2-1, with TRBD1 matching 10 bases. The germline CDR1 and CDR2 sequences are KGHDR and SFDVKD. V shed 2 bases and J 6 bases; nucleotides not matched to a gene: 12. The CDR3 runs to 18 residues. The CDR3 spells CATSDSLPGTGEFNEQFF. DNA of the CDR3: TGTGCCACCAGTGATTCACTACCCGGGACAGGGGAGTTCAATGAGCAGTTCTTC.

Written as DNA, the CDR3 is TGTGCCAGCAGTGGACAGACAAATCAGCCCCAGCATTTT. It specifies CASSGQTNQPQHF. The chain joins TRBV27 to TRBJ1-5; a weak D match, TRBD1 (6 bases). The CDR3 has 13 residues. Between the trimmed V and J ends, which lost 5 bases and 4 bases, there was a span of 9 bases. Germline V gene sequence: CDR1 MNHEY, CDR2 SMNVEV (reference sequence).

V and J are TRBV5-6 and TRBJ1-4; 7 bases align to TRBD1. With V trimmed by 2 bases and J by 4 bases, 2 bases remained unmatched. The germline V gene has CDR1 SGHDT and CDR2 YYEEEE. The CDR3 spans 14 residues. The CDR3 sequence is CASSLQGFNEKLFF. The CDR3 DNA reads as TGTGCCAGCAGCTTACAGGGGTTTAATGAAAAACTGTTTTTT.

The chain couples TRBV19 to TRBJ1-2, with a possible D match to TRBD1 (6 bases). V was trimmed by 10 bases and J by 8 bases, leaving 20 bases between them. Per the germline V gene, CDR1 is LNHDA and CDR2 is SQIVND (reference sequence). The CDR3 is 13 residues long. The CDR3 sequence is CATQVRGSYGYTF. DNA of the CDR3: TGTGCCACCCAGGTGAGGGGGAGTTACGGCTACACCTTC.

In its sample, this clone was seen a few times. V gene TRBV7-2 combines with J gene TRBJ2-7; the D gene is possibly TRBD1 (5 bases). Trimming cost V 3 bases and J 5 bases, with 8 bases left between them. The CDR3 is made up of 12 amino acids. CDR1 and CDR2 (germline): SGHTA, FQGNSA. The CDR3 region is CASSLYRNEQYF. The CDR3 DNA reads as TGTGCCAGCAGCTTGTACAGGAACGAGCAGTACTTC.

The chain links TRBV29-1 to TRBJ2-5; 13 bases match TRBD2. The CDR3 has 13 residues. CDR1 SQVTM and CDR2 ANQGSEA come from the germline V gene. The J segment lost 4 bases and the V segment lost 6 bases, leaving 2 bases of the junction unmatched. This CDR3 is CSVRTSGGETQYF. DNA for the CDR3: TGCAGCGTGAGGACTAGCGGGGGAGAGACCCAGTACTTC.

The table lists this clone with a few counts. The V and J genes are TRBV6-5 and TRBJ1-2, with TRBD1 as a possible D gene (5 bases). Germline values: CDR1 MNHEY, CDR2 SVGAGI. The CDR3 extends over 14 amino acids. Trimming pared 8 bases from V and 4 bases from J, leaving 17 bases between. The CDR3 sequence: CASYGRGKGYGYTF. In nucleotides, the CDR3 is TGTGCCAGCTATGGTCGGGGGAAAGGCTATGGCTACACCTTC.

This clone was found once. This chain connects TRBV6-5 to TRBJ2-3; 11 bases align to TRBD2. Germline trimming cut 2 bases from V and 1 base from J; bases unmatched to any gene: 2. Germline V gene data show CDR1 as MNHEY and CDR2 as SVGAGI. The CDR3 loop spans 16 amino acids. The CDR3 loop reads CASSYLAGGRTDTQYF. For the CDR3, the DNA is TGTGCCAGCAGTTACCTAGCGGGGGGTCGCACAGATACGCAGTATTTT.

This clone showed up just a few times. The V gene is TRBV10-3, the J gene TRBJ1-1; D possibly corresponds to TRBD1 (6 bases). Germline-derived CDR1 and CDR2 are ENHRY and SYGVKD. This CDR3 contains 12 residues. V was cut by 5 bases and J by 5 bases, with 9 bases left in between. The CDR3 coding sequence is TGTGCCATCAGTACGGGACAAACTGAAGCTTTCTTT. Protein product: CAISTGQTEAFF.

This chain connects TRBV9 to TRBJ1-5, with 7 bases fitting TRBD1. Germline CDR1 SGDLS, CDR2 YYNGEE. This CDR3 contains 15 residues. Trimming took 4 bases from V and 4 from J; bases not matched to a gene: 8. CDR3 sequence: CASSSSGTVNQPQHF. The CDR3 nucleotides read TGTGCCAGCAGCTCTTCGGGGACAGTTAATCAGCCCCAGCATTTT.

The gene calls are TRBV5-1 and TRBJ1-4; TRBD1 agrees at 7 bases. Per germline, CDR1 SGHRS and CDR2 YFSETQ. The length of the CDR3 is 12 residues. Trimming removed 4 bases from V and 11 bases from J; junction bases left unmatched: 5. The CDR3 spells CASSPDREKLFF. Written as DNA, the CDR3 is TGCGCCAGCAGCCCCGACAGGGAGAAACTGTTTTTT.

Turning to this clone: The sample has other DNA sequences that encode this CDR3 too. This chain uses TRBV5-1 with TRBJ1-1; D is perhaps TRBD1 (6 bases). Germline lookup yields CDR1 SGHRS and CDR2 YFSETQ. Trimming shortened V by 0 bases and J by 5 bases, and 8 bases separated the two germline ends. This CDR3 spans 13 amino acids. The CDR3 here is CASSLGGGTEAFF. In nucleotides, the CDR3 is TGCGCCAGCAGCTTGGGAGGGGGAACTGAAGCTTTCTTT.

This chain links TRBV29-1 with TRBJ1-2; tentative D call: TRBD1 (5 bases). Per the germline V gene, CDR1 is SQVTM and CDR2 is ANQGSEA. The germline V and J ends were trimmed by 7 bases and 6 bases, with 21 bases remaining between them. The CDR3 runs 14 residues. CDR3 protein: CSASRILGGDGYTF. The CDR3 DNA follows: TGCAGCGCTTCCCGGATTCTCGGGGGGGATGGCTACACCTTC.

This clone was detected only once. The chain employs TRBV6-5 and TRBJ1-1; no clear D gene. Trimming stripped 11 bases from V and 3 bases from J, with 13 bases between. CDR1 and CDR2 from the germline V gene are MNHEY and SVGAGI. CDR3 length: 12 residues. The chain's CDR3 is CACREFDTEAFF. CDR3 nucleotides: TGTGCCTGCCGGGAATTTGACACTGAAGCTTTCTTT.

The CDR3 sequence: CASSDGLMGGDNEQFF. CDR3 DNA sequence: TGCGCCAGCAGCGATGGGCTGATGGGCGGGGACAATGAGCAGTTCTTC. The rearrangement joins TRBV10-2 to TRBJ2-1; perhaps TRBD2 as D (6 bases). This CDR3 spans 16 amino acids. Germline V gene data show CDR1 as WSHSY and CDR2 as SAAADI. V was trimmed by 6 bases and J by 5 bases, leaving 20 bases between them.

V and J are TRBV6-5 and TRBJ1-2; D is unclear. The CDR3 loop spans 14 amino acids. V lost 7 bases and J 3 bases, leaving 15 bases between the germline ends. Germline V gene lookup returns CDR1 MNHEY and CDR2 SVGAGI. This chain's CDR3 is CASNRNYRDYGYTF. In nucleotides, the CDR3 is TGTGCCAGCAACCGGAACTACCGTGACTATGGCTACACCTTC.

J is TRBJ1-2 and V is TRBV28; 9 positions agree with TRBD1. With 3 bases clipped from V and 7 bases from J, the junction kept 3 bases outside the gene matches. The germline V gene encodes CDR1 MDHEN and CDR2 SYDVKM. The CDR3 is 13 amino acids. The CDR3 here is CASSFGQGLGYTF. DNA of the CDR3: TGTGCCAGCAGTTTCGGACAGGGGCTTGGCTACACCTTC.

The chain recombines TRBV30 with TRBJ1-1; D not resolved. Germline values: CDR1 GTSNPN, CDR2 SVGIG (reference sequence). The length of the CDR3 is 13 residues. Deletions cut 5 bases from V and 6 bases from J, with 16 bases between. The CDR3: CAWDGGSLAEAFF. For the CDR3, the DNA is TGTGCCTGGGATGGAGGGAGTCTAGCTGAAGCTTTCTTT.

This clone was picked up one time. The chain employs TRBV7-2 and TRBJ1-4; a possible D gene is TRBD1 (6 bases). The CDR3 is 14 residues long. The germline V gene has CDR1 SGHTA and CDR2 FQGNSA. The V end was cut by 1 base, the J end by 7 bases, with 10 bases between. In DNA, the CDR3 is TGTGCCAGCAGCTTAGGGCAGGGGACTGAAAAACTGTTTTTT. Translating gives CASSLGQGTEKLFF.

The V gene is TRBV5-8, the J gene TRBJ2-3; 8 nucleotides agree with TRBD1. Germline V gene data show CDR1 as SGHTS and CDR2 as YDEGEE. Losses at the gene ends were 5 bases for V and 0 bases for J; bases not matched to a gene: 5. The CDR3 is 15 residues long. The CDR3 nucleotides are TGTGCCAGCAGGCCGACAGGGGATAGCACAGATACGCAGTATTTT. Its protein is CASRPTGDSTDTQYF.

J is TRBJ2-7 and V is TRBV11-2; 12 bases match TRBD1. V shed 5 bases, J shed 5 bases, and the junction held 7 bases outside the gene matches. This CDR3 spans 15 amino acids. Germline CDR1 reads SGHAT; CDR2 reads FQNNGV. CDR3 nucleotide sequence: TGTGCCAGCAGCCCCCCGGGACAGGGGGCGGACGAGCAGTACTTC. Translated: CASSPPGQGADEQYF.

This chain connects TRBV15 to TRBJ1-5; D is perhaps TRBD1 (5 bases). This CDR3 is 13 amino acids long. CDR1 is LNHNV and CDR2 is YYDKDF in the germline V gene (reference sequence). Trimming pared 9 bases from V and 4 bases from J, leaving 13 bases between. DNA for the CDR3: TGTGCCACGGGGCAGGGATTGAATCAGCCCCAGCATTTT. Its translation: CATGQGLNQPQHF.

The J gene is TRBJ2-7, the V gene TRBV7-8; TRBD1 matches 7 bases. The germline V gene has CDR1 SGHVS and CDR2 FQNEAQ. CDR3 length: 14 amino acids. Trimming at V came to 8 bases and at J to 2 bases, leaving 9 bases not matched to a gene. This CDR3 is CASATGQRTYEQYF. The CDR3, as DNA: TGTGCCAGCGCTACGGGACAGAGAACCTACGAGCAGTACTTC.

This chain connects TRBV25-1 to TRBJ2-1; 9 bases agree with TRBD2. V was clipped by 3 bases and J by 7 bases; unmatched bases: 10. There are 16 residues in the CDR3. The V gene's germline CDR1 is MGHDK and CDR2 SYGVNS. CDR3 residues: CASSDPFAGGQNEQFF. In DNA form, the CDR3 reads TGTGCCAGCAGTGATCCCTTTGCGGGGGGGCAGAATGAGCAGTTCTTC.

The chain uses TRBV29-1 and TRBJ1-4; 10 bases fit TRBD1. There are 18 residues in the CDR3. The junction had 15 bases not matched to a gene; V was cut back by 7 bases and J by 1 base. Germline V gives CDR1 SQVTM, CDR2 ANQGSEA. The CDR3 sequence is CSATIRTGGRLTNEKLFF. The CDR3, as DNA: TGCAGCGCTACAATTCGGACAGGGGGACGGTTAACTAATGAAAAACTGTTTTTT. The full variable domain, in which reference TRBV29-1 and TRBJ1-4 provide the parts outside the CDR3, is SAVISQKPSRDICQRGTSLTIQCQVDSQVTMMFWYRQQPGQSLTLIATANQGSEATYESGFVIDKFPISRPNLTFSTLTVSNMSPEDSSIYLCSATIRTGGRLTNEKLFFGSGTQLSVL.